These 31 T cell receptor beta chains came from one sample sequenced in a study of regulatory T cells in long-lasting Graves disease. Time point in this sample: newly diagnosed GD, antithyroid drugs for less than 3 months. The TCR library was made from RNA that had been extracted from PBMCs in TRIzol. Arm-PCR of CDR3 regions and iRepertoire HTBI primers were the basis on which TCR beta libraries were built. Using its own MiXCR run on the multiplex PCR reads, TCRdb lists one record per CDR3 protein. This sample carries over 350,000 distinct CDR3 sequences, approximately 15% of them seen once, and the ten largest clones take under 9%. These same records also appear under a second study, on T cells in Graves' hyperthyroidism and ophthalmopathy.

This specimen was peripheral blood mononuclear cells (PBMCs), taken at new diagnosis, from a patient treated with antithyroid drugs. Receptor source: a woman in her forties with Graves disease.

V and J are TRBV6-1 and TRBJ2-7; 8 positions match TRBD2. Per the germline V gene, CDR1 is MNHNS and CDR2 is SASEGT. The trim removed 8 bases at V and 3 bases at J, leaving 9 bases unmatched. The CDR3 runs 14 residues. CDR3 loop: CASREGAGVYEQYF. The CDR3, as DNA: TGTGCCAGCCGAGAAGGAGCGGGAGTCTACGAGCAGTACTTC.

This clonotype was observed many times. The rearrangement uses TRBV13 and TRBJ2-4, with no clear D. The CDR3 length is 14 residues. V was shortened by 4 bases and J by 0 bases, with 7 bases between the two germline ends. Germline V lookup: CDR1 PRHDT, CDR2 FYEKMQ (reference sequence). The CDR3 DNA reads as TGTGCCAGCAGCTCCACCTTAGCCAAAAACATTCAGTACTTC. This translates into CASSSTLAKNIQYF.

V gene TRBV4-3 combines with J gene TRBJ2-7; D is undetermined. Between the trimmed V and J ends, which lost 3 bases and 2 bases, there was a span of 14 bases. Germline CDR1 LGHNA, CDR2 YSLEER. This CDR3 is built from 15 residues. CDR3 region: CASSQVQAPTYEQYF. DNA for the CDR3: TGCGCCAGCAGCCAGGTCCAGGCACCTACCTACGAGCAGTACTTC.

The table lists this clonotype with many counts. The V and J genes are TRBV28 and TRBJ1-1, with D unresolved. There are 16 residues in the CDR3. V gave up 3 bases and J gave up 3 bases, with 17 bases separating them. Germline CDR1 is MDHEN and CDR2 is SYDVKM. CDR3 region: CASSFNLGKWDTEAFF. The DNA for the CDR3 is TGTGCCAGCAGTTTTAATCTGGGAAAATGGGACACTGAAGCTTTCTTT.

This clonotype was counted many times. V and J are TRBV29-1 and TRBJ2-5; maybe TRBD2 (5 bases). The CDR3 loop spans 14 amino acids. The V gene lost 3 bases and the J gene lost 1 base, with 12 bases spanning the gap. CDR1 is SQVTM and CDR2 is ANQGSEA in the germline V gene. The CDR3: CSVEQEGVQETQYF. In nucleotides, the CDR3 is TGCAGCGTTGAGCAAGAGGGAGTCCAAGAGACCCAGTACTTC.

Ten or more counts support this clonotype. The chain carries TRBV7-2 and TRBJ2-7; 8 nucleotides align to TRBD1. CDR3 length: 15 amino acids. J lost 2 bases, V lost 0 bases, and 3 bases had no gene match. Germline-derived CDR1 and CDR2 are SGHTA and FQGNSA. The CDR3 DNA is TGTGCCAGCAGCTTAGCGCTGGACAGGGCCTACGAGCAGTACTTC. Its protein product is CASSLALDRAYEQYF.

This clonotype has a count of ten or more. The chain combines TRBV7-8 with TRBJ2-7; D assignment may be TRBD1 or TRBD2 (5 bases each). Germline values: CDR1 SGHVS, CDR2 FQNEAQ. This CDR3 comprises 15 residues. With 3 bases removed from V and 2 bases from J, the gap between germline ends came to 14 bases. CDR3 sequence: CASSFARDGTYEQYF. CDR3 DNA sequence: TGTGCCAGCAGCTTCGCCCGGGACGGAACCTACGAGCAGTACTTC.

This clonotype has at least ten counts. This rearrangement joins TRBV11-2 to TRBJ2-5; 12 nucleotides match TRBD2. With 5 bases clipped from V and 2 bases from J, the junction kept 3 bases outside the gene matches. The CDR3 is made up of 15 amino acids. Germline values: CDR1 SGHAT, CDR2 FQNNGV. DNA for the CDR3: TGTGCCAGCAGCCATGGACTAGCGGGACAAGAGACCCAGTACTTC. It yields the protein CASSHGLAGQETQYF.

This clonotype was detected ten times or more. This chain connects TRBV2 to TRBJ2-3, with 10 bases aligning to TRBD2. The CDR3 loop spans 15 amino acids. Germline trimming cut 8 bases from V and 0 bases from J; bases unmatched to any gene: 5. The germline V gene has CDR1 SNHLY and CDR2 FYNNEI. This CDR3 is CASGTLAGSTDTQYF. Here the CDR3 DNA reads TGTGCCAGCGGCACACTAGCGGGAAGCACAGATACGCAGTATTTT. Full variable domain (missing parts from reference TRBV2 and TRBJ2-3): EPEVTQTPSHQVTQMGQEVILRCVPISNHLYFYWYRQILGQKVEFLVSFYNNEISEKSEIFDDQFSVERPDGSNFTLKIRSTKLEDSAMYFCASGTLAGSTDTQYFGPGTRLTVL.

The chain is built from TRBV28 and TRBJ2-1; 10 bases are a match to TRBD1. Germline trimming cut 2 bases from V and 8 bases from J; bases unmatched to any gene: 12. CDR3 length: 17 residues. Germline V lookup: CDR1 MDHEN, CDR2 SYDVKM. As DNA, the CDR3 is TGTGCCAGCAGTTTAGAGAGCGGGACAGGGGCGCACGATGAGCAGTTCTTC. Translated, it gives CASSLESGTGAHDEQFF.

Turning to this clonotype: A far bigger clonotype differs at one base, so this is likely a read error. The V and J genes are TRBV10-3 and TRBJ1-5; possibly TRBD1 for D (5 bases). The CDR3 totals 15 residues. Germline V gene data show CDR1 as ENHRY and CDR2 as SYGVKD. The ends were cut back, 5 bases at V and 5 bases at J, with 16 bases in the middle. The CDR3 spells CAISLLGREDQPQHF. CDR3 nucleotide sequence: TGTGCCATCAGTTTATTGGGCAGGGAGGATCAGCCCCAGCATTTT.

This clonotype has a handful of counts. A much larger clone sits a single nucleotide away, making a read error possible. The V call is TRBV11-3, the J call TRBJ1-1; D uncertain. Germline CDR1 is SGHNT and CDR2 is YENEEA. This CDR3 has 14 residues. The CDR3 is CASSDRRLYTEALF. The CDR3 DNA is TGTGCCAGCAGCGACCGGAGGTTGTACACTGAAGCTCTCTTT.

This clonotype came up many times. The rearrangement links TRBV18 to TRBJ2-1, with TRBD2 matching over 10 bases. The CDR3 loop spans 15 amino acids. V was clipped by 0 bases and J by 6 bases; unmatched bases: 2. Per the germline V gene, CDR1 is KGHSH and CDR2 is LQKENI. The CDR3 DNA is TGTGCCAGCTCACCACCCAGCGGGAGGGGCAATGAGCAGTTCTTC. This sequence encodes CASSPPSGRGNEQFF.

This clonotype has at least ten counts. V and J are TRBV29-1 and TRBJ1-1, with a tentative D call TRBD1 (6 bases). Trimming took 7 bases from V and 2 from J, leaving 20 bases between them. Germline CDR1 and CDR2: SQVTM and ANQGSEA. The CDR3 runs to 15 residues. CDR3 coding DNA: TGCAGCGCTGAGCTAGTGGGGGGCGCTAACACTGAAGCTTTCTTT. It is translated as CSAELVGGANTEAFF.

The sample holds many counts of this clonotype. The rearrangement uses TRBV6-2 or TRBV6-3 and TRBJ2-1, with 9 bases matching TRBD2. This CDR3 has 17 residues. After removal of 5 bases from V and 6 bases from J, the junction contained 14 bases not matched to a gene. CDR1 and CDR2 from the germline V gene are MNHEY and SVGEGT. For the CDR3, the DNA is TGTGCCAGCAGTCACCTACCTGGTAGCGGGAGTGCCAATGAGCAGTTCTTC. This codes for CASSHLPGSGSANEQFF.

This clonotype was recorded many times. This chain links TRBV7-8 with TRBJ1-6; D is unresolved. In germline, CDR1 is SGHVS, CDR2 FQNEAQ. V shed 5 bases and J shed 2 bases, with 10 bases lying between them. The CDR3 is 15 residues long. CDR3 protein: CASSTQITYNSPLHF. In DNA form, the CDR3 reads TGTGCCAGCAGCACCCAGATCACCTATAATTCACCCCTCCACTTT.

Many counts were recorded for this clonotype. The rearrangement links TRBV12-3 or TRBV12-4 to TRBJ2-2, with D possibly being TRBD1 (6 bases). Between the trimmed V and J ends, which lost 3 bases and 5 bases, there was a span of 13 bases. CDR3 size: 15 residues. The CDR3 here is CASSFKQGKTGELFF. The DNA for the CDR3 is TGTGCCAGCAGTTTTAAACAGGGTAAAACCGGGGAGCTGTTTTTT.

This clonotype was detected ten times or more. J is TRBJ1-1 and V is TRBV28, with TRBD1 identical over 8 bases. The ends lost 6 bases at V and 1 base at J; junction bases unmatched: 4. CDR3 length equals 14 residues. Germline assignment: CDR1 MDHEN and CDR2 SYDVKM. The CDR3 DNA sequence: TGTGCCAGCAGCTTTGGACAGGGGAACACTGAAGCTTTCTTT. Translation gives CASSFGQGNTEAFF.

This clonotype was seen at least ten times. The chain carries TRBV6-5 and TRBJ1-2; 7 bases map to TRBD1. V lost 0 bases, J lost 6 bases, and 7 bases stayed unmatched. The germline V gene has CDR1 MNHEY and CDR2 SVGAGI. This CDR3 comprises 15 residues. The CDR3: CASSYSEFGTDGYTF. The CDR3, as DNA: TGTGCCAGCAGTTACTCTGAGTTCGGGACAGATGGCTACACCTTC.

This clonotype was observed many times. This chain connects TRBV18 to TRBJ2-1; 12 bases match TRBD2. CDR1 and CDR2 (germline): KGHSH, LQKENI. This CDR3 comprises 17 residues. V lost 3 bases and J lost 7; bases outside the gene matches: 10. This chain's CDR3 is CASSPTTSGGLWNEQFF. The CDR3 DNA sequence: TGTGCCAGCTCACCGACGACTAGCGGGGGATTGTGGAATGAGCAGTTCTTC.

This clonotype was detected only a few times. This chain connects TRBV7-2 to TRBJ2-2; either TRBD1 or TRBD2 may supply D (5 bases each). V dropped 1 base and J dropped 13 bases, with 10 bases sitting between them. The germline V gene encodes CDR1 SGHTA and CDR2 FQGNSA. CDR3 length: 12 amino acids. CDR3 region: CASSLERGGLFF. CDR3 nucleotides: TGTGCCAGCAGCTTAGAGAGGGGCGGGCTGTTTTTT.

Note on this clonotype: Lacking the conserved final phenylalanine or tryptophan, this CDR3 likely reflects a read error. Because the CDR3's place on the DNA is in doubt, the DNA is left out and the CDR3 is given as listed by TCRdb. This chain joins TRBV9 and TRBJ2-1; the listed D gene, TRBD1, was not tested against the DNA. The CDR3 has 13 residues if both end residues are counted. CDR1 is SGDLS and CDR2 is YYNGEE in the germline V gene. CDR3 in amino acids: CASSVYNRDRVLL.

Turning to this clonotype: It differs at one base from a far larger clone, so likely a read error. The chain is built from TRBV7-2 and TRBJ2-3; D unclear. The CDR3 contains 15 residues. The germline gives CDR1 SGHTA, CDR2 FQGNSA. CDR3 sequence reads: CASSLGATSTDTQCF. DNA of the CDR3: TGTGCCAGCAGCTTAGGCGCTACAAGCACAGATACGCAGTGTTTT. Drawing the rest from reference TRBV7-2 and TRBJ2-3, the complete variable domain is GAGVSQSPSNKVTEKGKDVELRCDPISGHTALYWYRQSLGQGLEFLIYFQGNSAPDKSGLPSDRFSAERTGGSVSTLTIQRTQQEDSAVYLCASSLGATSTDTQCFGPGTRLTVL.

This clonotype appeared once. J is TRBJ2-7 and V is TRBV5-1; 9 bases are a match to TRBD1. The CDR3 spans 15 residues. The V gene end was trimmed by 0 bases and the J gene end by 3 bases; junction bases not matched to a gene: 4. Germline assignment: CDR1 SGHRS and CDR2 YFSETQ. As DNA, the CDR3 is TGCGCCAGCAGCTTGGGGACAGGGGAATACTACGAGCAGTACTTC. It translates to CASSLGTGEYYEQYF.

This clonotype was counted at least ten times. The chain carries TRBV28 and TRBJ2-2; 12 nucleotides align to TRBD1. CDR1 MDHEN and CDR2 SYDVKM come from the germline V gene. This CDR3 contains 22 residues. V was clipped by 4 bases and J by 4 bases; unmatched bases: 22. The DNA of the CDR3 is TGTGCCAGCAGTTCCTATACGCTGGGGAGGGACAGGGGGCGCCCCAGCACCGGGGAGCTGTTTTTT. Its protein product is CASSSYTLGRDRGRPSTGELFF.

The chain is built from TRBV11-1 and TRBJ1-1; no clear D gene. V was clipped by 1 base and J by 2 bases, with 11 bases between them. Per germline, CDR1 SGHAT and CDR2 FQDESV (reference sequence). The CDR3 contains 15 residues. The CDR3 bases are TGTGCCAGCAGCTTAGGCCCACGGGGAAACACTGAAGCTTTCTTT. Translating gives CASSLGPRGNTEAFF. The whole variable domain, remainder taken from reference TRBV11-1 and TRBJ1-1, is EAEVAQSPRYKITEKSQAVAFWCDPISGHATLYWYRQILGQGPELLVQFQDESVVDDSQLPKDRFSAERLKGVDSTLKIQPAELGDSAMYLCASSLGPRGNTEAFFGQGTRLTVV.

This clonotype occurred a few times. The V call is TRBV27, the J call TRBJ1-5; D call uncertain. There are 16 residues in the CDR3. Germline CDR1 is MNHEY and CDR2 is SMNVEV (reference sequence). The V and J ends lost 0 bases and 9 bases respectively, with 18 bases between them. CDR3 nucleotide sequence: TGTGCCAGCAGTTTATCCGCAGTGGGGAATCGAGGGCCCCAGCATTTT. Protein sequence: CASSLSAVGNRGPQHF.

The chain's CDR3 is CSARDHRGLDYGYTF. DNA for the CDR3: TGCAGTGCTAGAGATCATAGGGGATTGGACTATGGCTACACCTTC. The rearrangement uses TRBV20-1 and TRBJ1-2, with D possibly matching TRBD1 (5 bases). CDR3 length: 15 residues. Looked up from germline, CDR1 is DFQATT and CDR2 is SNEGSKA (reference sequence). Trimming took 0 bases from V and 3 from J, leaving 14 bases between them.

This clonotype was detected ten times or more. In DNA, the CDR3 is TGTGCCAGCAGCGGACAGACCACGGCCTACGAGCAGTACTTC. It specifies CASSGQTTAYEQYF. The rearrangement links TRBV28 to TRBJ2-7; possibly TRBD1 for D (6 bases). Germline V gives CDR1 MDHEN, CDR2 SYDVKM. The CDR3 spans 14 residues. The ends were cut back, 6 bases at V and 2 bases at J, with 14 bases in the middle.

This clonotype was seen repeatedly, ten times or more. The rearrangement uses TRBV28 and TRBJ2-3, with TRBD1 as a possible D gene (7 bases). The germline gives CDR1 MDHEN, CDR2 SYDVKM. This CDR3 comprises 17 residues. Trimming took 6 bases from V and 1 from J, leaving 20 bases between them. Here the CDR3 reads CASSSNRRGLGTDTQYF. The CDR3 region has the DNA TGTGCCAGCAGCAGCAACCGGAGGGGGCTAGGCACAGATACGCAGTATTTT.

This clonotype was observed many times. The chain is built from TRBV11-1 and TRBJ2-5, with 9 bases that match TRBD1. With 3 bases clipped from V and 4 bases from J, the junction kept 6 bases outside the gene matches. The CDR3 loop spans 15 amino acids. Germline loops: CDR1 SGHAT, CDR2 FQDESV (reference sequence). The CDR3: CASSFLQGAGETQYF. The CDR3 coding sequence is TGTGCCAGCAGCTTTCTACAGGGGGCGGGAGAGACCCAGTACTTC.